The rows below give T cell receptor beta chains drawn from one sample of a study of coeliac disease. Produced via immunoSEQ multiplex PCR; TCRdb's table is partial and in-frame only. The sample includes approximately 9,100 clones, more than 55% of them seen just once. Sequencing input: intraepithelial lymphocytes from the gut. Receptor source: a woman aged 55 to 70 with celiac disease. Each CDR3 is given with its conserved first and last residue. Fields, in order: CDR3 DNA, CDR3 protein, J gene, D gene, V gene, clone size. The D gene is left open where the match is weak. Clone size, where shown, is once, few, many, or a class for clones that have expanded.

TGTGCCAGCAAGGTGAGAGGCCAAGAGACCCAGTACTTC | CASKVRGQETQYF | TRBJ2-5 | . | TRBV18 | few
TGTGCCAGCCTTGTGACAGGGCACACCGGGGAGCTGTTTTTT | CASLVTGHTGELFF | TRBJ2-2 | TRBD1 | TRBV5-6 | .
TGTGCCAGCAGCTACCCGGCAGGCGAGCAGTACTTC | CASSYPAGEQYF | TRBJ2-7 | . | TRBV13 | few
TGTGCCAGTAGTTCCCGACTAGCGGGGGGCACAGATACGCAGTATTTT | CASSSRLAGGTDTQYF | TRBJ2-3 | TRBD2 | TRBV19 | .
TGCGCCAGCAGCCAAGGCGGTCTGGAGCAGTTCTTC | CASSQGGLEQFF | TRBJ2-1 | . | TRBV4-3 | few
TGCAGTGGGAGCCAAGGGGGTACGCAGTATTTT | CSGSQGGTQYF | TRBJ2-3 | . | TRBV20-1 | once
TGTGCCAGGGCGGACATGTATGGCTACACCTTC | CARADMYGYTF | TRBJ1-2 | . | TRBV2 | .
TGCGCCAGCAGCTTGGGACTAGCGGAGAACACCGGGGAGCTGTTTTTT | CASSLGLAENTGELFF | TRBJ2-2 | TRBD2 | TRBV5-1 | once
TGTGCCAGCAGCCAGGGACTGTCACAAGAGCAGTTCTTC | CASSQGLSQEQFF | TRBJ2-1 | . | TRBV11-3 | few
TGTGCCAGCAGCGCACAGGGAACAAGTGGTGAGCAGTTCTTC | CASSAQGTSGEQFF | TRBJ2-1 | . | TRBV9 | medium-sized
TGTGCCTGGAGACTACTAGGCCAAGAGACCCAGTACTTC | CAWRLLGQETQYF | TRBJ2-5 | . | TRBV30 | few
TGTGCCAGCTCACTCCCTGGGACAGAGAACTATGGCTACACCTTC | CASSLPGTENYGYTF | TRBJ1-2 | TRBD1 | TRBV18 | few
TGTGCCAGCAGTCAACGACAGGGGTATACTGAAGCTTTCTTT | CASSQRQGYTEAFF | TRBJ1-1 | TRBD1 | TRBV28 | .